This TCR beta chain derives from a study of graft-versus-host responses after intestinal transplantation. Method: immunoSEQ multiplex PCR; TCRdb's copy keeps in-frame clones and lacks some. In the table there are around 70,000 clones, more than 80% of which are singletons. As to this clone: Its antigen remains unidentified.

The sample consisted of unstimulated CD8+ T cells sorted from spleen or lymph node cells, taken before intestinal transplant. The source of this sequence is a human donor who received an intestinal transplant.

The CDR3 DNA reads TGTGCCAGCAGCAACCTAGGGGGATCCGTTTACGAGCAGTACTTC. This encodes CASSNLGGSVYEQYF. This chain joins TRBV5-4 and TRBJ2-7, with D perhaps matching TRBD1 (6 bases). Germline values: CDR1 SGHNT, CDR2 YYREEE (reference sequence). CDR3 length: 15 residues. V was trimmed by 4 bases and J by 4 bases, leaving 18 bases between them.